This T cell receptor (beta chain) stems from a study of cytomegalovirus exposure and HLA in healthy donors. This clone was seen a few times. Its antigen is not identified. Germline lookup yields CDR1 SGHVS and CDR2 FNYEAQ. The CDR3 runs 13 residues. V gave up 4 bases and J gave up 2 bases, with 7 bases separating them. PCR employed 60 Vbeta and 13 Jbeta primers. Only in-frame clones appear in the TCRdb table, and some are missing; sequencing was by immunoSEQ multiplex PCR. This table holds about 140,000 clones, over 75% found once. Study-level results: Roughly even sequencing depth across donors was the assumption behind the presence/absence analyses.

The chain recombines TRBV7-6 with TRBJ2-3, with D unresolved. Sequencing was done on a sample of PBMCs. This receptor was obtained from a woman between 40 and 50 years old in good health and CMV-seronegative. This CDR3 is CASSSVPTDTQYF. The CDR3 nucleotides read TGTGCCAGCAGCTCGGTCCCCACAGATACGCAGTATTTT.